These 5 T cell receptor beta chains originate from one sample sequenced in a study of cytomegalovirus exposure and HLA in healthy donors. Primers included in the PCR were 60 Vbeta and 13 Jbeta primers. Produced via immunoSEQ multiplex PCR; TCRdb's table is partial and in-frame only. The sample includes 100,000 to 120,000 clones, over 55% of them seen just once. The specimen was PBMCs. The receptors come from a man younger than 30 in good health and CMV-seropositive.

The chain is built from TRBV2 and TRBJ1-6; TRBD1 might be the D (6 bases). Trimming stripped 2 bases from V and 0 bases from J, with 23 bases between. Germline-derived CDR1 and CDR2 are SNHLY and FYNNEI. The CDR3 extends over 21 amino acids. CDR3 protein: CASSESLSRDTLSSYNSPLHF. The CDR3 bases are TGTGCCAGCAGTGAATCTCTTTCTCGGGACACCCTCAGCTCCTATAATTCACCCCTCCACTTT.

In this sample, this clone turned up once. The chain carries TRBV28 and TRBJ2-6; TRBD2 matches at 13 bases. V trimming: 5 bases; J trimming: 2 bases; junction bases outside the gene matches: 6. This CDR3 spans 18 amino acids. Germline-derived CDR1 and CDR2 are MDHEN and SYDVKM. For the CDR3, the DNA is TGTGCCAGCAGTCAAGGACTAGCGGGGGTTCCTGGGGCCAACGTCCTGACTTTC. It encodes CASSQGLAGVPGANVLTF.

The V call is TRBV5-1, the J call TRBJ2-3; 7 nucleotides match TRBD2. The CDR3 loop spans 14 amino acids. V lost 0 bases and J lost 6; bases outside the gene matches: 4. CDR1 SGHRS and CDR2 YFSETQ come from the germline V gene. Here the CDR3 reads CASSLEGAGDTQYF. DNA for the CDR3: TGCGCCAGCAGCTTGGAGGGAGCGGGGGATACGCAGTATTTT.

The J gene is TRBJ2-7, the V gene TRBV5-4; D call uncertain. The V gene's germline CDR1 is SGHNT and CDR2 YYREEE (reference sequence). The V gene lost 1 base and the J gene lost 3 bases, with 8 bases spanning the gap. This CDR3 spans 13 amino acids. The CDR3 DNA follows: TGTGCCAGCAGCTTGTGGAACAGCTACGAGCAGTACTTC. Amino acid sequence: CASSLWNSYEQYF. Full variable domain (missing parts from reference TRBV5-4 and TRBJ2-7): ETGVTQSPTHLIKTRGQQVTLRCSSQSGHNTVSWYQQALGQGPQFIFQYYREEENGRGNFPPRFSGLQFPNYSSELNVNALELDDSALYLCASSLWNSYEQYFGPGTRLTVT.

J is TRBJ1-1 and V is TRBV2, with D unresolved. Deletions cut 6 bases from V and 1 base from J, with 9 bases between. Germline CDR1 reads SNHLY; CDR2 reads FYNNEI. The CDR3 sequence is 13 residues long. CDR3 nucleotides: TGTGCCAGCAGCAATACACAGAACACTGAAGCTTTCTTT. Its translation is CASSNTQNTEAFF.